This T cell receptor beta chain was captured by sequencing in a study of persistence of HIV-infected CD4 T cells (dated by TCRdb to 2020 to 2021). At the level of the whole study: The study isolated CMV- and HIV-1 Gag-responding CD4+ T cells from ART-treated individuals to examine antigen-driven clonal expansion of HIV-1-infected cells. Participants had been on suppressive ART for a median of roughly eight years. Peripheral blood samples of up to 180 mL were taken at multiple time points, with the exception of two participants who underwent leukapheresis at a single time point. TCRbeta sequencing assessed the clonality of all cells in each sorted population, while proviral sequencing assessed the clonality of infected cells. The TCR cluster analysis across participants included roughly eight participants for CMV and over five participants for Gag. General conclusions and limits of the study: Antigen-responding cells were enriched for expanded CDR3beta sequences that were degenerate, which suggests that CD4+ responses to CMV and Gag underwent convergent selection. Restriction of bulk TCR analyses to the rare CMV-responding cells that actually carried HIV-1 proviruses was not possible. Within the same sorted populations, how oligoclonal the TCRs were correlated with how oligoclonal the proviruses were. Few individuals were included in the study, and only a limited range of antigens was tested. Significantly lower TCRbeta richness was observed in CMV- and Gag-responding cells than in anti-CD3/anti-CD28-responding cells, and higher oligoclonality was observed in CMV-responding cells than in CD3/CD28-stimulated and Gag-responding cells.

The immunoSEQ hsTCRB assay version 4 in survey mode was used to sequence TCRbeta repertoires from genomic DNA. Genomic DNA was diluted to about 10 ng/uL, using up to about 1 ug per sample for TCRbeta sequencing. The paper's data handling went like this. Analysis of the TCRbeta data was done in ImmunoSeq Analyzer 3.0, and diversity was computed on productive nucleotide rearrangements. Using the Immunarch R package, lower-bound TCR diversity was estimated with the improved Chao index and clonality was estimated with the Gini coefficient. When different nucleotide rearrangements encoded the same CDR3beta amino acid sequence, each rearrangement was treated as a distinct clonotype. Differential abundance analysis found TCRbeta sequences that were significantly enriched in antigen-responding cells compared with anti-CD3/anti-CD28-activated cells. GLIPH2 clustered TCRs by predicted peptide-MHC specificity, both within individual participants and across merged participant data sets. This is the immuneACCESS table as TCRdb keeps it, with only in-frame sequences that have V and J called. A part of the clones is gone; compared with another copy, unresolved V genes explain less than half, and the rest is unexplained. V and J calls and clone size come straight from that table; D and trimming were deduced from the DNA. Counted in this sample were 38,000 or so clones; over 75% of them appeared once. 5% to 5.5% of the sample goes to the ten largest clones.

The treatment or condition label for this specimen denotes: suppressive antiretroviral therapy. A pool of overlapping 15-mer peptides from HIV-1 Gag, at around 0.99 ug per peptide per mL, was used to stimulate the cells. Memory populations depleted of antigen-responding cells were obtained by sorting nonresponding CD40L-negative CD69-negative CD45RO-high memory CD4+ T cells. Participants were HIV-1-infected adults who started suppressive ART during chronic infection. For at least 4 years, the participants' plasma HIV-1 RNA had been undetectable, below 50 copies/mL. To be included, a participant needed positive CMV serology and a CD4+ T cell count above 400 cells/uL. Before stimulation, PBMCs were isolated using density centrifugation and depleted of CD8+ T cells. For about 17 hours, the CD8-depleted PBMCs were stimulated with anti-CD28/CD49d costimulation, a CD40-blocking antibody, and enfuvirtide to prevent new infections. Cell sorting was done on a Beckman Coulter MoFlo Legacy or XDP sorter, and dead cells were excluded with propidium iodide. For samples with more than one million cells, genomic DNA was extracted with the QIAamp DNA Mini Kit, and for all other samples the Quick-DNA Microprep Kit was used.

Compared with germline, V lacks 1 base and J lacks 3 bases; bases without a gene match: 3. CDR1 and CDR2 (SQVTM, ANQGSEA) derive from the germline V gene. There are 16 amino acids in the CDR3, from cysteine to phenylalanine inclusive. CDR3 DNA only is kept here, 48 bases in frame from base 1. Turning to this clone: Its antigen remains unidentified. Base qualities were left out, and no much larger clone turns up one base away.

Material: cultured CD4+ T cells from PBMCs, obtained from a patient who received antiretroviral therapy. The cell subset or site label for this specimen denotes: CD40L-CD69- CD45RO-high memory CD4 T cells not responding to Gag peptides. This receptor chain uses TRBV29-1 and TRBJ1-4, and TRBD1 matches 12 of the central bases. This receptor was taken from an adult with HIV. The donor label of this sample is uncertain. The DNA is TGCAGCGTTGAAGCAGGGACAGGGGGCCCTAATGAAAAACTGTTTTTT. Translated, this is CSVEAGTGGPNEKLFF.